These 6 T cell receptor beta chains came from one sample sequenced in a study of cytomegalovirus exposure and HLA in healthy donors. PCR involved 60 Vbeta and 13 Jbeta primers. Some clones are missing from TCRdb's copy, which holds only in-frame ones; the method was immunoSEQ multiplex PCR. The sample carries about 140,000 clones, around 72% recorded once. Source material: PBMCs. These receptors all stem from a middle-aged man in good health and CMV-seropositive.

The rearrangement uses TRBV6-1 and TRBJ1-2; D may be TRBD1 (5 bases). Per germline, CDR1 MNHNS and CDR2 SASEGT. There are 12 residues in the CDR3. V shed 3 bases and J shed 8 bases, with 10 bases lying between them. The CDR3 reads CASSDDSAGYTF. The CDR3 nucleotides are TGTGCCAGCAGTGACGACAGCGCCGGCTACACCTTC.

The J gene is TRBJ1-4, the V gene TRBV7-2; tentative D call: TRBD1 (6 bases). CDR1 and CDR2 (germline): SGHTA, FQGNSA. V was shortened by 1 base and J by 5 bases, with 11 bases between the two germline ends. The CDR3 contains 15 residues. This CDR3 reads CASSLGDTYNEKLFF. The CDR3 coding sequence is TGTGCCAGCAGCTTAGGGGACACCTACAATGAAAAACTGTTTTTT.

CDR3 sequence (DNA): TGTGCCAGCTCACCACCGGGCGGGTCAAGGAGCGGGGAGCTGTTTTTT. Its translation: CASSPPGGSRSGELFF. This chain joins TRBV18 and TRBJ2-2, with D tentatively TRBD2 (5 bases). Germline-derived CDR1 and CDR2 are KGHSH and LQKENI. The CDR3 is made up of 16 amino acids. Trimming stripped 0 bases from V and 7 bases from J, with 15 bases between. The full variable domain, rest sourced from reference TRBV18 and TRBJ2-2, is NAGVMQNPRHLVRRRGQEARLRCSPMKGHSHVYWYRQLPEEGLKFMVYLQKENIIDESGMPKERFSAEFPKEGPSILRIQQVVRGDSAAYFCASSPPGGSRSGELFFGEGSRLTVL.

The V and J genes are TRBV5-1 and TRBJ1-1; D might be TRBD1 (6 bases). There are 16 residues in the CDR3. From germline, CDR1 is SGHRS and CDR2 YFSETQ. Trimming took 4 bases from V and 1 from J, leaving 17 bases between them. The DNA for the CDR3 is TGCGCCAGCAGCCAAGGACAGCATGGCGGGAACACTGAAGCTTTCTTT. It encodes CASSQGQHGGNTEAFF.

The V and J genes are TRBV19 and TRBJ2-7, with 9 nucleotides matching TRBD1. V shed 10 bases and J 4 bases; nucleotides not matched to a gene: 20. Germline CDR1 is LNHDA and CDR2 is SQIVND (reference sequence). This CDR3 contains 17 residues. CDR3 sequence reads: CATKSGRTRTGAYEQYF. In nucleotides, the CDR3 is TGTGCCACTAAAAGTGGCCGAACACGGACAGGGGCGTACGAGCAGTACTTC.

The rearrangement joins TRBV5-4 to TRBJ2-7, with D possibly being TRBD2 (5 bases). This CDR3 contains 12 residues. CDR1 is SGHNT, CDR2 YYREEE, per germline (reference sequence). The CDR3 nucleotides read TGTGCTGTGACTGGGAGCTCCTACGAGCAGTACTTC. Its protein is CAVTGSSYEQYF. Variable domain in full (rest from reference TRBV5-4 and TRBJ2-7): ETGVTQSPTHLIKTRGQQVTLRCSSQSGHNTVSWYQQALGQGPQFIFQYYREEENGRGNFPPRFSGLQFPNYSSELNVNALELDDSALYLCAVTGSSYEQYFGPGTRLTVT.